Below are 28 T cell receptor beta chains sequenced from a single sample in a study of T cell responses to AZD1222 COVID-19 vaccine. The table came from immunoSEQ multiplex PCR; TCRdb's copy has only in-frame clones and leaves some out. This table holds 170,000 or so clones, roughly 93% found once. The source was peripheral blood, collected 28 days after the second dose of the MenACWY control vaccine. The receptors originated from an adult who received the MenACWY meningococcal vaccine as a control.

The gene calls are TRBV7-9 and TRBJ2-2; weak D call: TRBD2 (6 bases). Germline values: CDR1 SEHNR, CDR2 FQNEAQ (reference sequence). The germline V and J ends were trimmed by 3 bases and 4 bases, with 9 bases remaining between them. There are 14 residues in the CDR3. CDR3 coding DNA: TGTGCCAGCAGCTTCCATAGCGGCACCGGGGAGCTGTTTTTT. This encodes CASSFHSGTGELFF.

The chain links TRBV29-1 to TRBJ2-1; 12 positions match TRBD2. The CDR3 is 15 residues long. Germline assignment: CDR1 SQVTM and CDR2 ANQGSEA. V lost 7 bases and J lost 2; bases outside the gene matches: 6. In DNA form, the CDR3 reads TGCAGCGCGGGGTGGACTAGCGGGGCCTACAATGAGCAGTTCTTC. It specifies CSAGWTSGAYNEQFF.

This chain connects TRBV21-1 to TRBJ1-3; the D call in the table, TRBD1, was not verified against the DNA. TRBV21-1 constitutes a pseudogene. The CDR3 contains 17 residues. CDR3 bases: TGTGCCAGCAGCAAACTTCCGGGACAGGATAGAGAAAACACCATATATTTT. This codes for CASSKLPGQDRENTIYF.

This chain uses TRBV28 with TRBJ2-3; TRBD2 agrees at 13 bases. V trimming: 5 bases; J trimming: 2 bases; junction bases outside the gene matches: 7. This CDR3 spans 17 amino acids. Germline V gene data show CDR1 as MDHEN and CDR2 as SYDVKM. The CDR3 here is CASSPLGLAGYTDTQYF. Here the CDR3 DNA reads TGTGCCAGCAGTCCATTGGGACTAGCGGGGTACACAGATACGCAGTATTTT. Supplemented by reference TRBV28 and TRBJ2-3, the full variable domain reads DVKVTQSSRYLVKRTGEKVFLECVQDMDHENMFWYRQDPGLGLRLIYFSYDVKMKEKGDIPEGYSVSREKKERFSLILESASTNQTSMYLCASSPLGLAGYTDTQYFGPGTRLTVL.

The chain carries TRBV5-4 and TRBJ2-5; 7 bases are shared with TRBD2. The CDR3 consists of 13 residues. V lost 3 bases and J lost 6; bases outside the gene matches: 5. The germline V gene encodes CDR1 SGHNT and CDR2 YYREEE (reference sequence). As DNA, the CDR3 is TGTGCCAGCAGCTCAAGCGGGGTCAAGACCCAGTACTTC. It yields the protein CASSSSGVKTQYF.

The count of this clone is one. This chain connects TRBV2 to TRBJ2-2, with D unclear. Trimming took off 3 bases at V and 0 bases at J, with 8 bases between the two ends. The germline V gene encodes CDR1 SNHLY and CDR2 FYNNEI. The CDR3 has 15 amino acids. The CDR3 sequence is CASSENTANTGELFF. The CDR3 coding sequence is TGTGCCAGCAGTGAGAACACCGCGAACACCGGGGAGCTGTTTTTT.

The CDR3 nucleotides read TGTGCCAGCGGCAGGGGGGATTCACCCCTCCACTTT. Amino acid sequence: CASGRGDSPLHF. The V and J genes are TRBV9 and TRBJ1-6; 7 bases agree with TRBD1. This CDR3 is 12 amino acids long. V lost 7 bases, J lost 8 bases, and 3 bases stayed unmatched. Per germline, CDR1 SGDLS and CDR2 YYNGEE.

The chain uses TRBV3-1 (or the pseudogene TRBV3-2) and TRBJ2-2, with unresolved D. The CDR3 totals 16 residues. Trimming removed 4 bases at V and 4 bases at J, with 16 bases between. Germline assignment: CDR1 LGHDT and CDR2 YNNKEL (reference sequence). CDR3 sequence (DNA): TGTGCCAGCAGCCCAACCCTAGGGTCGGGCACCGGGGAGCTGTTTTTT. Protein product: CASSPTLGSGTGELFF.

The CDR3 here is CASSIGRATDTQYF. The CDR3 coding sequence is TGTGCCAGTAGTATTGGCAGGGCTACAGATACGCAGTATTTT. This sequence joins TRBV19 and TRBJ2-3, with D maybe TRBD1 (5 bases). The CDR3 has 14 residues. With 3 bases removed from V and 3 bases from J, the gap between germline ends came to 10 bases. CDR1 is LNHDA, CDR2 SQIVND, per germline (reference sequence).

The J gene is TRBJ1-2, the V gene TRBV20-1; no firm D call. The germline CDR1 and CDR2 sequences are DFQATT and SNEGSKA (reference sequence). The V and J ends lost 0 bases and 13 bases respectively, with 3 bases between them. CDR3 size: 8 residues. The CDR3 DNA is TGCAGTGCTAGAGATTCCACCTTC. Its translation: CSARDSTF.

The gene calls are TRBV5-6 and TRBJ2-3; 7 bases are a match to TRBD2. CDR1 SGHDT and CDR2 YYEEEE come from the germline V gene. The CDR3 runs to 16 residues. The V and J ends lost 2 bases and 0 bases, in that order; junction bases with no gene match: 6. CDR3 coding DNA: TGTGCCAGCAGCTTCAGGACTAGGTCTAGCACAGATACGCAGTATTTT. As protein: CASSFRTRSSTDTQYF.

The chain combines TRBV5-1 with TRBJ1-6; D unresolved. This CDR3 is built from 16 residues. The germline V and J ends were trimmed by 0 bases and 5 bases, with 12 bases remaining between them. The germline V gene encodes CDR1 SGHRS and CDR2 YFSETQ. CDR3 region: CASSLGQDYDNSPLHF. The DNA of the CDR3 is TGCGCCAGCAGCTTGGGTCAAGATTACGATAATTCACCCCTCCACTTT.

This clone was observed a single time. J is TRBJ1-3 and V is TRBV19, with D possibly matching TRBD1 (6 bases). Trimming shortened V by 6 bases and J by 2 bases, and 11 bases separated the two germline ends. The CDR3 is 14 residues long. Germline V gene lookup returns CDR1 LNHDA and CDR2 SQIVND (reference sequence). The CDR3 DNA sequence: TGTGCCAGTAGCCCCGGGGACACTGGAAACACCATATATTTT. This encodes CASSPGDTGNTIYF.

This clone was seen a single time. The rearrangement joins TRBV7-9 to TRBJ1-2; D is perhaps TRBD1 (5 bases). Trimming took off 5 bases at V and 4 bases at J, with 11 bases between the two ends. This CDR3 region has 13 residues. The germline V gene encodes CDR1 SEHNR and CDR2 FQNEAQ (reference sequence). The CDR3 coding sequence is TGTGCCAGCAGCGTTGCAGGGAGCTATGGCTACACCTTC. It specifies CASSVAGSYGYTF.

The chain links TRBV10-1 to TRBJ1-1, with D perhaps TRBD1 (5 bases). CDR3 size: 14 residues. Germline V gives CDR1 WNHNN, CDR2 SYGVQD (reference sequence). V gave up 1 base and J gave up 1 base, with 7 bases separating them. As DNA, the CDR3 is TGCGCCAGCAGTGAGTACGGGGGGAACACTGAAGCTTTCTTT. Protein product: CASSEYGGNTEAFF.

The genes are TRBV6-1 and TRBJ1-2, with a possible D match to TRBD1 (5 bases). The CDR3 is 16 amino acids. V was cut by 4 bases and J by 8 bases, with 23 bases left in between. Germline loops: CDR1 MNHNS, CDR2 SASEGT. The CDR3 sequence: CASSVLEQEAWRGYTF. Written as DNA, the CDR3 is TGTGCCAGCAGTGTCCTCGAACAGGAGGCATGGCGAGGCTACACCTTC.

This clone was observed a single time. V is TRBV27 and J is TRBJ2-3; D is ambiguous. The CDR3 has 13 amino acids. V was cut by 2 bases and J by 1 base, with 4 bases left in between. Germline V CDR1 and CDR2: MNHEY, SMNVEV (reference sequence). The CDR3 region has the DNA TGTGCCAGCAGTTTACTGGGCACAGATACGCAGTATTTT. Translated, it gives CASSLLGTDTQYF.

The chain combines TRBV15 with TRBJ1-1; D is perhaps TRBD1 (6 bases). The germline CDR1 and CDR2 sequences are LNHNV and YYDKDF (reference sequence). The CDR3 is made up of 16 amino acids. V was pared by 5 bases and J by 0 bases, with 16 bases between. CDR3 coding DNA: TGTGCCACCAGCTCTGGACAGCTCCTAATGAACACTGAAGCTTTCTTT. Its translation is CATSSGQLLMNTEAFF.

This rearrangement joins TRBV11-2 to TRBJ1-1; the D is unclear. The V end lost 0 bases, the J end lost 5 bases, and 7 bases lay between the germline ends. Germline-derived CDR1 and CDR2 are SGHAT and FQNNGV. The CDR3 spans 13 residues. The CDR3 reads CASSLDSGTEAFF. In DNA form, the CDR3 reads TGTGCCAGCAGCTTAGATTCTGGGACTGAAGCTTTCTTT.

The chain links TRBV30 to TRBJ2-3; no clear D. The germline V gene has CDR1 GTSNPN and CDR2 SVGIG (reference sequence). Between the trimmed V and J ends, which lost 5 bases and 2 bases, there was a span of 20 bases. The CDR3 totals 16 residues. Here the CDR3 reads CAWARHGGIVTDTQYF. For the CDR3, the DNA is TGTGCCTGGGCCCGGCATGGTGGTATCGTCACAGATACGCAGTATTTT.

The chain combines TRBV6-2 or TRBV6-3 with TRBJ1-1; TRBD1 might be the D (5 bases). V was clipped by 6 bases and J by 0 bases, with 8 bases between them. Germline V gives CDR1 MNHEY, CDR2 SVGEGT. The CDR3 is 13 amino acids. CDR3 sequence (DNA): TGTGCCAGCAGCTGGACACTGAACACTGAAGCTTTCTTT. Its translation is CASSWTLNTEAFF.

Of note for this clone: The sample holds other DNA sequences that translate to the same CDR3. The gene calls are TRBV5-1 and TRBJ1-1, with 7 bases aligning to TRBD1. Germline V gene data show CDR1 as SGHRS and CDR2 as YFSETQ. V shed 0 bases, J shed 5 bases, and the junction held 4 bases outside the gene matches. The CDR3 spans 14 residues. The CDR3 is CASSLGQGGTEAFF. CDR3 sequence (DNA): TGCGCCAGCAGCTTGGGACAGGGAGGGACTGAAGCTTTCTTT.

The chain carries TRBV24-1 and TRBJ2-1; possibly TRBD2 for D (5 bases). Trimming took 3 bases from V and 8 from J, leaving 13 bases between them. Germline assignment: CDR1 KGHDR and CDR2 SFDVKD. This CDR3 is built from 14 residues. The CDR3 nucleotides are TGTGCCACCAGTGATCGGGGTCACGGGGATGAGCAGTTCTTC. Translated, it gives CATSDRGHGDEQFF.

The chain has TRBV6-5 and TRBJ1-2; TRBD1 matches 7 bases. J lost 10 bases, V lost 4 bases, and 6 bases had no gene match. Germline values: CDR1 MNHEY, CDR2 SVGAGI. The CDR3 sequence is 12 residues long. CDR3 sequence: CASSLDRVFYTF. The CDR3 DNA reads TGTGCCAGCAGTTTAGACAGGGTGTTCTACACCTTC.

The chain links TRBV5-1 to TRBJ1-4; D uncertain. Germline V lookup: CDR1 SGHRS, CDR2 YFSETQ. V was cut by 5 bases and J by 0 bases, with 23 bases left in between. There are 19 residues in the CDR3. The CDR3 nucleotides are TGCGCCAGCAGGATAAGGGAGGGAGCCTCTGTTTCAACTAATGAAAAACTGTTTTTT. Translation gives CASRIREGASVSTNEKLFF.

The rearrangement links TRBV5-5 to TRBJ1-2; TRBD1 matches at 8 bases. CDR1 is SGHKS, CDR2 YYEKEE, per germline (reference sequence). The CDR3 runs to 13 residues. V lost 4 bases and J lost 4; bases outside the gene matches: 3. CDR3 sequence (DNA): TGTGCCAGCAGCCAGCAGGGGGCCTATGGCTACACCTTC. This gives the protein CASSQQGAYGYTF.

The rearrangement joins TRBV28 to TRBJ1-5; tentatively, D is TRBD1 (5 bases). The V gene's germline CDR1 is MDHEN and CDR2 SYDVKM. This CDR3 region has 14 residues. V was cut by 2 bases and J by 10 bases, with 15 bases left in between. This CDR3 is CASSLAGTELPQHF. DNA for the CDR3: TGTGCCAGCAGTTTAGCCGGGACGGAATTACCCCAGCATTTT.

The chain recombines TRBV7-6 with TRBJ1-5; 9 bases are a match to TRBD1. Germline CDR1 reads SGHVS; CDR2 reads FNYEAQ. The J segment lost 0 bases and the V segment lost 1 base, leaving 7 bases of the junction unmatched. The CDR3 covers 18 residues. CDR3 region: CASSLDSGQGNSNQPQHF. The CDR3 DNA sequence: TGTGCCAGCAGCTTAGATAGTGGACAGGGGAATAGCAATCAGCCCCAGCATTTT. The full variable domain, completed using reference TRBV7-6 and TRBJ1-5, is GAGVSQSPRYKVTKRGQDVALRCDPISGHVSLYWYRQALGQGPEFLTYFNYEAQQDKSGLPNDRFSAERPEGSISTLTIQRTEQRDSAMYRCASSLDSGQGNSNQPQHFGDGTRLSIL.